Listed here are 30 T cell receptor beta chains from one sample, sequenced in a study of blood T cell repertoires in COVID-19. Clones were sequenced by immunoSEQ multiplex PCR, and TCRdb holds only the in-frame ones, with some missing. The profile shows about 480,000 clones, approximately 88% of them singletons. The material sequenced was PBMCs or T cells enriched from blood (not recorded which). The receptors originated from a woman aged 40 to 49 who had recovered from COVID-19.

CDR3 in amino acids: CAWSSGKGGYEQYF. In nucleotides, the CDR3 is TGTGCCTGGAGTTCAGGTAAAGGAGGCTACGAGCAGTACTTC. J is TRBJ2-7 and V is TRBV30, with D possibly TRBD2 on 5 matching bases. This CDR3 has 14 amino acids. V was trimmed by 2 bases and J by 3 bases, leaving 14 bases between them. The V gene's germline CDR1 is GTSNPN and CDR2 SVGIG (reference sequence).

The chain uses TRBV19 and TRBJ1-3; the D gene is possibly TRBD1 (5 bases). V was shortened by 2 bases and J by 1 base, with 12 bases between the two germline ends. Germline V gene lookup returns CDR1 LNHDA and CDR2 SQIVND (reference sequence). The CDR3 totals 16 residues. This CDR3 is CASSIPGLLSGNTIYF. For the CDR3, the DNA is TGTGCCAGTAGTATACCGGGACTCTTATCTGGAAACACCATATATTTT.

This clone has a single count. The chain joins TRBV5-4 to TRBJ2-7; the match to TRBD2 covers 11 bases. The V gene's germline CDR1 is SGHNT and CDR2 YYREEE (reference sequence). The CDR3 is made up of 15 amino acids. After removal of 4 bases from V and 2 bases from J, the junction contained 5 bases not matched to a gene. The CDR3 nucleotides read TGTGCCAGCAGCGACGGGACTAGCGGAACCTACGAGCAGTACTTC. It translates to CASSDGTSGTYEQYF. Looking up the rest from reference TRBV5-4 and TRBJ2-7 gives the full variable domain: ETGVTQSPTHLIKTRGQQVTLRCSSQSGHNTVSWYQQALGQGPQFIFQYYREEENGRGNFPPRFSGLQFPNYSSELNVNALELDDSALYLCASSDGTSGTYEQYFGPGTRLTVT.

The chain carries TRBV29-1 and TRBJ1-5; tentative D call: TRBD1 (6 bases). Germline CDR1 is SQVTM and CDR2 is ANQGSEA. V shed 6 bases and J shed 1 base, with 13 bases lying between them. CDR3 length: 14 amino acids. The CDR3 DNA follows: TGCAGCGTGCGGGGGCCTGGGAGCAATCAGCCCCAGCATTTT. Protein sequence: CSVRGPGSNQPQHF.

The genes are TRBV10-3 and TRBJ1-1; 7 nucleotides line up with TRBD1. This CDR3 has 14 residues. Germline V CDR1 and CDR2: ENHRY, SYGVKD. V trimming: 7 bases; J trimming: 5 bases; junction bases outside the gene matches: 10. In DNA form, the CDR3 reads TGTGCCATCAAATCTAGCCAGGGGGAGACTGAAGCTTTCTTT. Amino acids: CAIKSSQGETEAFF.

This rearrangement joins TRBV18 to TRBJ1-5; D ambiguous. The V gene's germline CDR1 is KGHSH and CDR2 LQKENI. This CDR3 comprises 13 residues. V dropped 3 bases and J dropped 6 bases, with 9 bases sitting between them. In DNA, the CDR3 is TGTGCCAGCTCACCGGGAGGTACTCAGCCCCAGCATTTT. Translated: CASSPGGTQPQHF.

V is TRBV11-2 and J is TRBJ2-2, with D possibly TRBD2 on 5 matching bases. V was cut by 1 base and J by 6 bases, with 18 bases left in between. CDR1 and CDR2 from the germline V gene are SGHAT and FQNNGV. This CDR3 is built from 17 residues. The chain's CDR3 is CASSLAPGFDLAGELFF. The DNA of the CDR3 is TGTGCCAGCAGCTTAGCCCCGGGGTTCGACTTGGCCGGGGAGCTGTTTTTT.

The J gene is TRBJ1-4, the V gene TRBV5-5; TRBD1 agrees at 7 bases. This CDR3 region has 15 residues. Germline V CDR1 and CDR2: SGHKS, YYEKEE (reference sequence). Germline trimming cut 5 bases from V and 5 bases from J; bases unmatched to any gene: 9. The CDR3 DNA sequence: TGTGCCAGCAGGCAGACGGGACAGCGCAATGAAAAACTGTTTTTT. It yields the protein CASRQTGQRNEKLFF.

This rearrangement joins TRBV13 to TRBJ2-1, with 10 bases fitting TRBD2. V lost 5 bases, J lost 10 bases, and 8 bases stayed unmatched. Germline V gene lookup returns CDR1 PRHDT and CDR2 FYEKMQ (reference sequence). The CDR3 has 14 residues. The CDR3 DNA reads TGTGCCAGCAGCCCGTATCTAGCGGGAGAGGAGCAGTTCTTC. Translated, it gives CASSPYLAGEEQFF.

CDR3 DNA sequence: TGTGCCAGCAGCTATGGGGCCAGCATGAACACTGAAGCTTTCTTT. It codes for CASSYGASMNTEAFF. The chain is built from TRBV3-1 (or the pseudogene TRBV3-2) and TRBJ1-1; TRBD1 is a possible D gene (5 bases). V dropped 5 bases and J dropped 0 bases, with 13 bases sitting between them. This CDR3 comprises 15 residues. Germline assignment: CDR1 LGHDT and CDR2 YNNKEL (reference sequence).

This clone appeared once. The chain employs TRBV25-1 and TRBJ2-2; D uncertain. From germline, CDR1 is MGHDK and CDR2 SYGVNS. V dropped 6 bases and J dropped 6 bases, with 23 bases sitting between them. CDR3 size: 17 residues. The chain's CDR3 is CASSPPPEQPRPGELFF. The CDR3 region has the DNA TGTGCCAGCAGCCCACCCCCGGAGCAGCCAAGGCCCGGGGAGCTGTTTTTT.

This chain connects TRBV29-1 to TRBJ2-5; 7 positions match TRBD2. The V gene's germline CDR1 is SQVTM and CDR2 ANQGSEA. V lost 7 bases and J lost 4; bases outside the gene matches: 9. The CDR3 consists of 13 residues. CDR3 in amino acids: CSARRPGGETQYF. CDR3 in DNA: TGCAGCGCTCGACGCCCGGGGGGAGAGACCCAGTACTTC.

This sequence joins TRBV11-2 and TRBJ1-5; D remains unclear. Looked up from germline, CDR1 is SGHAT and CDR2 is FQNNGV. Deletions cut 5 bases from V and 5 bases from J, with 10 bases between. The CDR3 consists of 13 residues. The DNA for the CDR3 is TGTGCCAGCAGCGTAAATCGAGATCAGCCCCAGCATTTT. Translated: CASSVNRDQPQHF.

The chain joins TRBV27 to TRBJ1-2; TRBD1 matches at 7 bases. CDR1 is MNHEY and CDR2 is SMNVEV in the germline V gene (reference sequence). The CDR3 is 13 amino acids. V was pared by 6 bases and J by 0 bases, with 1 base of the junction left unmatched. The CDR3 spells CASSRGTNYGYTF. The CDR3 bases are TGTGCCAGCAGCAGGGGGACTAACTATGGCTACACCTTC.

V gene TRBV5-6 combines with J gene TRBJ2-5, with 7 nucleotides matching TRBD1. CDR3 length: 17 amino acids. V trimming: 4 bases; J trimming: 0 bases; junction bases outside the gene matches: 12. Germline V gene data show CDR1 as SGHDT and CDR2 as YYEEEE. CDR3 sequence: CASSGKTGWMYQETQYF. The CDR3 DNA follows: TGTGCCAGCAGCGGGAAGACAGGGTGGATGTACCAAGAGACCCAGTACTTC.

The V and J genes are TRBV6-5 and TRBJ1-6; 9 nucleotides match TRBD1. The V gene end was trimmed by 5 bases and the J gene end by 8 bases; junction bases not matched to a gene: 7. CDR3 size: 15 residues. Germline V gene data show CDR1 as MNHEY and CDR2 as SVGAGI. Here the CDR3 DNA reads TGTGCCAGCAGTCCGGGGACAGGGCGGGATTCACCCCTCCACTTT. Translation gives CASSPGTGRDSPLHF.

CDR3 bases: TGTGCCAGCAGCTCACTACTAGCGGAATCCTACGAGCAGTACTTC. Translation gives CASSSLLAESYEQYF. The chain couples TRBV5-6 to TRBJ2-7; 8 bases line up with TRBD2. The CDR3 extends over 15 amino acids. Germline values: CDR1 SGHDT, CDR2 YYEEEE. Trimming cost V 3 bases and J 1 base; bases outside gene matches: 6.

The V gene is TRBV19, the J gene TRBJ2-4; D may be TRBD2 (6 bases). The CDR3 is 13 amino acids. CDR1 and CDR2 (germline): LNHDA, SQIVND (reference sequence). V was shortened by 3 bases and J by 7 bases, with 10 bases between the two germline ends. CDR3: CASSIAGTNIQYF. The DNA of the CDR3 is TGTGCCAGTAGTATTGCCGGGACTAACATTCAGTACTTC. The full variable domain, its missing parts supplied by reference TRBV19 and TRBJ2-4, is DGGITQSPKYLFRKEGQNVTLSCEQNLNHDAMYWYRQDPGQGLRLIYYSQIVNDFQKGDIAEGYSVSREKKESFPLTVTSAQKNPTAFYLCASSIAGTNIQYFGAGTRLSVL.

This clone was counted once. The gene calls are TRBV24-1 and TRBJ1-2; D is ambiguous. V lost 4 bases, J lost 4 bases, and 9 bases lay in between. Germline lookup yields CDR1 KGHDR and CDR2 SFDVKD. The CDR3 contains 13 residues. The CDR3 DNA sequence: TGTGCCACCAGTGACGCGGGATCCTATGGCTACACCTTC. This sequence encodes CATSDAGSYGYTF.

The genes are TRBV19 and TRBJ1-2; possible D gene TRBD1, 5 bases. The CDR3 runs 13 residues. Germline V CDR1 and CDR2: LNHDA, SQIVND (reference sequence). Trimming shortened V by 4 bases and J by 8 bases, and 14 bases separated the two germline ends. The CDR3 reads CASSTLTDLGYTF. CDR3 in DNA: TGTGCCAGTAGTACCCTGACAGATTTGGGCTACACCTTC.

This chain links TRBV24-1 with TRBJ1-2; 9 bases map to TRBD1. The CDR3 runs to 15 residues. The V gene's germline CDR1 is KGHDR and CDR2 SFDVKD. V was pared by 5 bases and J by 4 bases, with 7 bases of the junction left unmatched. In nucleotides, the CDR3 is TGTGCCACCAGTGGTCAGGACAGGGGAACCTATGGCTACACCTTC. This codes for CATSGQDRGTYGYTF.

Here the CDR3 reads CASSQGGRGSEKLFF. The CDR3 DNA sequence: TGTGCCAGCAGCCAAGGTGGCAGGGGTAGTGAAAAACTGTTTTTT. The genes are TRBV3-1 (or the pseudogene TRBV3-2) and TRBJ1-4, with a weak D call TRBD1 (6 bases). This CDR3 is built from 15 residues. Germline V gene lookup returns CDR1 LGHDT and CDR2 YNNKEL (reference sequence). V was cut by 1 base and J by 7 bases, with 13 bases left in between.

The chain combines TRBV4-1 with TRBJ1-1, with no clear D. Germline lookup yields CDR1 MGHRA and CDR2 YSYEKL. This CDR3 has 14 residues. Between the trimmed V and J ends, which lost 3 bases and 3 bases, there was a span of 11 bases. The CDR3 loop is CASSHPRSYTEAFF. Here the CDR3 DNA reads TGCGCCAGCAGCCATCCGAGGTCCTACACTGAAGCTTTCTTT.

In DNA, the CDR3 is TGTGCCAGCAGCCACAGGCCGGGAGGGCCCGGTTACGAGCAGTACTTC. Protein sequence: CASSHRPGGPGYEQYF. The gene calls are TRBV7-2 and TRBJ2-7, with 8 bases lining up with TRBD2. Germline-derived CDR1 and CDR2 are SGHTA and FQGNSA. Losses at the gene ends were 5 bases for V and 4 bases for J; bases not matched to a gene: 13. The CDR3 is made up of 16 amino acids.

J is TRBJ2-7 and V is TRBV4-1, with 12 positions matching TRBD2. Trimming cost V 0 bases and J 7 bases; bases outside gene matches: 4. The CDR3 spans 15 residues. Looked up from germline, CDR1 is MGHRA and CDR2 is YSYEKL. CDR3 in amino acids: CASSQESLAGGEQYF. The CDR3 DNA is TGCGCCAGCAGCCAAGAGTCACTAGCGGGAGGAGAGCAGTACTTC.

The CDR3 loop reads CASSIGARVDEQFF. The CDR3 DNA sequence: TGTGCCAGTAGTATCGGTGCCAGGGTCGATGAGCAGTTCTTC. The V call is TRBV19, the J call TRBJ2-1; the D gene is possibly TRBD1 (5 bases). The germline CDR1 and CDR2 sequences are LNHDA and SQIVND (reference sequence). V lost 3 bases and J lost 8, with 14 bases in between. This CDR3 contains 14 residues.

The chain carries TRBV6-5 and TRBJ1-5, with D possibly being TRBD1 (5 bases). The CDR3 is 13 residues long. The V gene lost 10 bases and the J gene lost 5 bases, with 15 bases spanning the gap. CDR1 is MNHEY, CDR2 SVGAGI, per germline. The CDR3 DNA follows: TGTGCCACCCGGGTTGGGGCATATCAGCCCCAGCATTTT. Its protein is CATRVGAYQPQHF.

The rearrangement links TRBV6-2 or TRBV6-3 to TRBJ2-7, with 10 bases that match TRBD1. The V gene end was trimmed by 2 bases and the J gene end by 2 bases; junction bases not matched to a gene: 3. This CDR3 comprises 15 residues. Germline lookup yields CDR1 MNHEY and CDR2 SVGEGT. Here the CDR3 reads CASSYGTGEAYEQYF. For the CDR3, the DNA is TGTGCCAGCAGTTACGGGACAGGGGAGGCCTACGAGCAGTACTTC.

The chain employs TRBV14 and TRBJ2-5; D possibly corresponds to TRBD1 (6 bases). CDR1 and CDR2 (germline): SGHDN, FVKESK. This CDR3 is built from 15 residues. V lost 2 bases and J lost 4, with 14 bases in between. Here the CDR3 reads CASSQLDPGAETQYF. The CDR3 nucleotides are TGTGCCAGCAGCCAATTAGATCCAGGGGCAGAGACCCAGTACTTC.

This clone has only a few counts. The gene calls are TRBV28 and TRBJ2-3; D remains unclear. CDR1 and CDR2 from the germline V gene are MDHEN and SYDVKM. CDR3 length equals 12 residues. Trimming left V 5 bases short and J 7 bases short, with 10 bases between. The CDR3 loop is CASSLGYNTQYF. The CDR3 DNA is TGTGCCAGCAGTCTAGGCTACAATACGCAGTATTTT.